Listed here are 30 T cell receptor beta chains from one sample, sequenced in a study of shared clonotypes between healthy human individuals. Cells designated naive CD8 were CD45RO-negative and were positively selected for CCR7, with terminally differentiated effector memory CD45RA+ cells excluded. Data came from immunoSEQ multiplex PCR; TCRdb stores just in-frame clones and leaves some out. This sample has about 820,000 clones, with 80% to 95% found just once. The sample taken for sequencing was naive CD8+ T cells sorted from blood. Receptors originate from a man aged 25 to 45 in good health.

The chain is built from TRBV7-8 and TRBJ2-3; D is unclear. The germline V gene encodes CDR1 SGHVS and CDR2 FQNEAQ. This CDR3 is built from 15 residues. Trimming shortened V by 4 bases and J by 5 bases, and 16 bases separated the two germline ends. In nucleotides, the CDR3 is TGTGCCAGCAGCTCTCCCGACTTACTCCGAGATACGCAGTATTTT. Protein product: CASSSPDLLRDTQYF. The whole variable domain, remainder taken from reference TRBV7-8 and TRBJ2-3, is GAGVSQSPRYKVAKRGQDVALRCDPISGHVSLFWYQQALGQGPEFLTYFQNEAQLDKSGLPSDRFFAERPEGSVSTLKIQRTQQEDSAVYLCASSSPDLLRDTQYFGPGTRLTVL.

This chain links TRBV7-9 with TRBJ2-7; 9 bases fit TRBD1. CDR1 and CDR2 (germline): SEHNR, FQNEAQ (reference sequence). V gave up 3 bases and J gave up 0 bases; unmatched junction bases: 9. CDR3 length: 17 residues. CDR3 protein: CASSFIEGQGPSYEQYF. For the CDR3, the DNA is TGTGCCAGCAGCTTTATTGAGGGACAGGGTCCCTCCTACGAGCAGTACTTC.

The chain links TRBV7-6 to TRBJ2-7; D remains unclear. The germline gives CDR1 SGHVS, CDR2 FNYEAQ. CDR3 size: 13 residues. V was clipped by 1 base and J by 3 bases, with 7 bases between them. This CDR3 reads CASSLGPRYEQYF. The CDR3 DNA is TGTGCCAGCAGCTTAGGCCCGCGCTACGAGCAGTACTTC.

The genes are TRBV6-5 and TRBJ2-7; maybe TRBD1 (5 bases). The CDR3 runs to 15 residues. Germline loops: CDR1 MNHEY, CDR2 SVGAGI. Between the trimmed V and J ends, which lost 4 bases and 3 bases, there was a span of 16 bases. The CDR3 region is CASSFMDKSFYEQYF. In DNA, the CDR3 is TGTGCCAGCAGTTTCATGGACAAAAGTTTCTACGAGCAGTACTTC.

The V gene is TRBV6-6, the J gene TRBJ2-7; D gene uncertain. Trimming left V 5 bases short and J 3 bases short, with 14 bases between. The CDR3 spans 14 residues. The germline CDR1 and CDR2 sequences are MNHNY and SVGAGI (reference sequence). The CDR3 here is CASSPVDGNYEQYF. For the CDR3, the DNA is TGTGCCAGCAGTCCGGTGGACGGCAACTACGAGCAGTACTTC.

This sequence joins TRBV28 and TRBJ2-7; D unresolved. Germline V gene data show CDR1 as MDHEN and CDR2 as SYDVKM. The CDR3 contains 15 residues. V was clipped by 3 bases and J by 0 bases, with 12 bases between them. CDR3 residues: CASSFAGDTSYEQYF. CDR3 in DNA: TGTGCCAGCAGTTTTGCAGGCGACACCTCCTACGAGCAGTACTTC.

The chain joins TRBV9 to TRBJ1-3; no reliable D call. Trimming cost V 4 bases and J 4 bases, with 3 bases left between them. Germline CDR1 and CDR2: SGDLS and YYNGEE. The CDR3 totals 11 residues. CDR3 nucleotides: TGTGCCAGCAGCTACGGAAACACCATATATTTT. This translates into CASSYGNTIYF.

This chain joins TRBV5-1 and TRBJ2-5; no definite D call. Germline V gives CDR1 SGHRS, CDR2 YFSETQ. V lost 2 bases and J lost 2, with 10 bases in between. The CDR3 has 14 amino acids. CDR3 amino acids: CASSFEAAQETQYF. The CDR3 nucleotides are TGCGCCAGCAGCTTTGAAGCAGCTCAAGAGACCCAGTACTTC.

The rearrangement links TRBV19 to TRBJ2-1, with a possible D match to TRBD1 (6 bases). V was cut by 1 base and J by 8 bases, with 9 bases left in between. The CDR3 is made up of 13 amino acids. Germline V gene sequence: CDR1 LNHDA, CDR2 SQIVND (reference sequence). CDR3 coding DNA: TGTGCCAGTAGTATAGGTGGGGGCGATGAGCAGTTCTTC. As protein: CASSIGGGDEQFF.

This chain joins TRBV7-8 and TRBJ1-3; D might be TRBD1 (6 bases). The CDR3 runs to 17 residues. Germline V CDR1 and CDR2: SGHVS, FQNEAQ. Trimming left V 2 bases short and J 0 bases short, with 14 bases between. In DNA form, the CDR3 reads TGTGCCAGCAGCTTATTGGCGGGGGCGCTCTCTGGAAACACCATATATTTT. Translated: CASSLLAGALSGNTIYF.

The chain has TRBV28 and TRBJ1-1; D perhaps matches TRBD1 (5 bases). Germline V lookup: CDR1 MDHEN, CDR2 SYDVKM. V lost 5 bases and J 1 base, leaving 11 bases between the germline ends. The CDR3 loop spans 14 amino acids. The CDR3 DNA is TGTGCCAGCAGTCCCCTGGGGACGAACACTGAAGCTTTCTTT. It yields the protein CASSPLGTNTEAFF.

The V and J genes are TRBV4-1 and TRBJ2-7; 7 bases are shared with TRBD1. The CDR3 totals 16 residues. Germline trimming cut 2 bases from V and 2 bases from J; bases unmatched to any gene: 9. Germline CDR1 is MGHRA and CDR2 is YSYEKL. Written as DNA, the CDR3 is TGCGCCAGCAGCCAATTAGAGGGACAGACGACCTACGAGCAGTACTTC. Translated, it gives CASSQLEGQTTYEQYF.

The chain combines TRBV11-2 with TRBJ2-5, with 9 bases lining up with TRBD2. V was clipped by 5 bases and J by 3 bases; unmatched bases: 10. Germline loops: CDR1 SGHAT, CDR2 FQNNGV. There are 16 residues in the CDR3. The CDR3 DNA sequence: TGTGCCAGCAGCCGAGGGACTAGCTCTTTAGAAGAGACCCAGTACTTC. Amino acid sequence: CASSRGTSSLEETQYF. The whole variable domain, filled in from reference TRBV11-2 and TRBJ2-5, reads EAGVAQSPRYKIIEKRQSVAFWCNPISGHATLYWYQQILGQGPKLLIQFQNNGVVDDSQLPKDRFSAERLKGVDSTLKIQPAKLEDSAVYLCASSRGTSSLEETQYFGPGTRLLVL.

The CDR3 loop reads CASSKTTDDIQYF. The CDR3 nucleotides are TGTGCCAGCAGCAAAACCACGGACGACATTCAGTACTTC. The chain is built from TRBV21-1 and TRBJ2-4. TRBV21-1 is classified as a pseudogene. This CDR3 has 13 residues.

The chain recombines TRBV28 with TRBJ2-5; maybe TRBD2 (6 bases). The germline V gene has CDR1 MDHEN and CDR2 SYDVKM. V lost 5 bases, J lost 1 base, and 14 bases lay in between. The CDR3 has 15 amino acids. The CDR3 reads CASSPVGGTQETQYF. In DNA, the CDR3 is TGTGCCAGCAGTCCTGTCGGGGGAACCCAAGAGACCCAGTACTTC. Full variable domain (remainder filled in from reference TRBV28 and TRBJ2-5): DVKVTQSSRYLVKRTGEKVFLECVQDMDHENMFWYRQDPGLGLRLIYFSYDVKMKEKGDIPEGYSVSREKKERFSLILESASTNQTSMYLCASSPVGGTQETQYFGPGTRLLVL.

This sequence joins TRBV7-3 and TRBJ2-3; 9 bases are a match to TRBD2. CDR1 and CDR2 (germline): SGHTA, FQGTGA. V gave up 2 bases and J gave up 3 bases; unmatched junction bases: 3. The CDR3 is made up of 15 amino acids. The CDR3 sequence: CASSLVAGVTDTQYF. As DNA, the CDR3 is TGTGCCAGCAGCTTAGTAGCGGGAGTGACAGATACGCAGTATTTT.

This clone was recorded a few times. V and J are TRBV27 and TRBJ1-2; D is unresolved. Germline lookup yields CDR1 MNHEY and CDR2 SMNVEV (reference sequence). CDR3 length: 14 amino acids. V lost 6 bases and J 1 base, leaving 12 bases between the germline ends. The CDR3 DNA is TGTGCCAGCAGGCCGGACCGTAATAACTATGGCTACACCTTC. As protein: CASRPDRNNYGYTF.

The chain links TRBV19 to TRBJ2-7, with TRBD1 matching over 7 bases. V shed 4 bases, J shed 0 bases, and the junction held 6 bases outside the gene matches. The CDR3 spans 15 residues. Looked up from germline, CDR1 is LNHDA and CDR2 is SQIVND (reference sequence). CDR3 nucleotide sequence: TGTGCCAGTAGTACAAGACAGGGTGACTCCTACGAGCAGTACTTC. Translating it yields CASSTRQGDSYEQYF.

The gene calls are TRBV4-3 and TRBJ2-3; the D is unclear. CDR1 and CDR2 from the germline V gene are LGHNA and YSLEER. V lost 0 bases, J lost 3 bases, and 10 bases lay in between. The CDR3 has 15 amino acids. CDR3 in DNA: TGCGCCAGCAGCCAAGATCCCCCTGGGACAGATACGCAGTATTTT. Protein: CASSQDPPGTDTQYF.

The chain carries TRBV4-2 and TRBJ2-1; D is possibly TRBD2 (5 bases). V lost 2 bases to trimming and J lost 4 bases, with 18 bases between them. The CDR3 totals 17 residues. Germline loops: CDR1 LGHNA, CDR2 YNFKEQ. CDR3 amino acids: CASSQPYPSGVYNEQFF. CDR3 coding DNA: TGTGCCAGCAGCCAACCTTATCCGAGCGGAGTTTACAATGAGCAGTTCTTC.

The V call is TRBV30, the J call TRBJ1-1; 11 bases are a match to TRBD1. This CDR3 region has 16 residues. J lost 5 bases, V lost 4 bases, and 12 bases had no gene match. Germline V gives CDR1 GTSNPN, CDR2 SVGIG (reference sequence). The CDR3 sequence: CAWNVGQGALGTEAFF. The CDR3 bases are TGTGCCTGGAATGTCGGACAGGGGGCACTGGGAACTGAAGCTTTCTTT.

This clone was observed a handful of times. V gene TRBV13 combines with J gene TRBJ2-5; D uncertain. Germline lookup yields CDR1 PRHDT and CDR2 FYEKMQ (reference sequence). The CDR3 runs 11 residues. The ends were cut back, 5 bases at V and 2 bases at J, with 3 bases in the middle. CDR3: CASSPQETQYF. The CDR3 DNA follows: TGTGCCAGCAGCCCTCAAGAGACCCAGTACTTC.

This chain links TRBV19 with TRBJ1-1; perhaps TRBD1 as D (5 bases). The CDR3 loop spans 14 amino acids. The germline V gene has CDR1 LNHDA and CDR2 SQIVND (reference sequence). Trimming left V 2 bases short and J 4 bases short, with 11 bases between. The CDR3 coding sequence is TGTGCCAGTAGTATATTTGACGGGGGCACTGAAGCTTTCTTT. It is translated as CASSIFDGGTEAFF.

The chain couples TRBV6-7 to TRBJ2-1; D remains ambiguous. TRBV6-7 is an open reading frame, and its role is uncertain. CDR3 length: 13 amino acids. V was trimmed by 10 bases and J by 3 bases, leaving 13 bases between them. The chain's CDR3 is CAKPTQFYNEQFF. The CDR3 nucleotides read TGTGCCAAGCCGACTCAGTTCTACAATGAGCAGTTCTTC.

This chain uses TRBV7-2 with TRBJ2-1; D gene ambiguous. V gave up 5 bases and J gave up 8 bases, with 10 bases separating them. Germline CDR1 reads SGHTA; CDR2 reads FQGNSA. This CDR3 spans 12 amino acids. In DNA, the CDR3 is TGTGCCAGCAGCCTCAGTTTCCATGAGCAGTTCTTC. Translating it yields CASSLSFHEQFF.

This chain joins TRBV9 and TRBJ2-2; TRBD1 might be the D (5 bases). Trimming left V 4 bases short and J 2 bases short, with 15 bases between. The CDR3 consists of 16 residues. Per germline, CDR1 SGDLS and CDR2 YYNGEE. CDR3 DNA sequence: TGTGCCAGCAGCTCACCACGTCAGGGTAACACCGGGGAGCTGTTTTTT. Amino acids: CASSSPRQGNTGELFF.

The rearrangement uses TRBV28 and TRBJ1-6; no firm D call. Germline V gene sequence: CDR1 MDHEN, CDR2 SYDVKM. The CDR3 covers 16 residues. V lost 7 bases and J lost 0, with 13 bases in between. CDR3: CASTPYGSSYNSPLHF. The CDR3 region has the DNA TGTGCCAGCACCCCCTACGGGAGCTCCTATAATTCACCCCTCCACTTT. The full variable domain, its missing parts supplied by reference TRBV28 and TRBJ1-6, is DVKVTQSSRYLVKRTGEKVFLECVQDMDHENMFWYRQDPGLGLRLIYFSYDVKMKEKGDIPEGYSVSREKKERFSLILESASTNQTSMYLCASTPYGSSYNSPLHFGNGTRLTVT.

CDR3 in amino acids: CASSQGDKTTDTQYF. The CDR3 DNA reads TGTGCCAGCAGCCAAGGGGATAAGACTACAGATACGCAGTATTTT. This chain uses TRBV7-3 with TRBJ2-3; D perhaps matches TRBD1 (5 bases). The germline gives CDR1 SGHTA, CDR2 FQGTGA. This CDR3 is built from 15 residues. V was pared by 5 bases and J by 3 bases, with 15 bases between.

This chain links TRBV2 with TRBJ1-5, with 7 positions matching TRBD1. Germline V gives CDR1 SNHLY, CDR2 FYNNEI. This CDR3 has 12 residues. Losses at the gene ends were 6 bases for V and 7 bases for J; bases not matched to a gene: 3. The CDR3 sequence is CASRTGSQPQHF. DNA of the CDR3: TGTGCCAGCAGGACAGGGTCCCAGCCCCAGCATTTT.

The chain links TRBV7-8 to TRBJ1-3; 7 nucleotides align to TRBD1. J was trimmed by 4 bases and V by 4 bases; bases with no gene match: 13. The CDR3 is 17 residues long. Germline CDR1 SGHVS, CDR2 FQNEAQ. The CDR3 region is CASSSLRQGVWGNTIYF. The CDR3 nucleotides read TGTGCCAGCAGCTCATTAAGACAGGGTGTTTGGGGAAACACCATATATTTT.